This T cell receptor beta chain was obtained from a study of stem cell transplantation in POMP-related autoinflammatory disease (dated by TCRdb to about 2021). In terms of the full investigation: It was hypothesized that MHC class I-dependent CD8+ T-cell differentiation and positive selection are impaired by defective thymoproteasomes, resulting in skewing of the TRB repertoire. Prior to transplant, the patients had skewing toward CD4+ naive T cells, low CD8+ T-cell proportions, and reduced T-cell cytokine secretion. The effect of POMP deficiency on T-cell receptor beta repertoire diversity and CDR3 characteristics was assessed using high-throughput TRB sequencing. The paper as a whole reports these results and caveats: In PRAID patients, the trend toward lower diversity and increased clonality reached statistical significance only for regulatory T cells. PRAID patients showed a restricted number of unique TRB V-J gene pairings. PRAID patients trended toward lower TRB diversity and higher clonality across all analyzed T-cell subsets.

CDR1 and CDR2 are read off the germline V gene as SGDLS and YYNGEE. The CDR3 holds 16 amino acids from the cysteine to the phenylalanine. CDR3 DNA only is kept here, 48 bases in frame from base 1. Trimming costs V 3 bases and J 4 bases, and their ends lie 18 bases apart. A note on this clone: This clone's antigen is unknown. No much larger clone is present one base from it, and per-base qualities are unavailable.

The sample's time point label is to be understood as: before hematopoietic stem cell transplant. PRAID was marked by prominent immunodeficiency together with autoinflammation. Before TRB sequencing, T-cell subsets (conventional T cells, CD8+ T cells, regulatory T cells, T follicular helper cells) were sorted. The library was produced with the immunoSEQ multiplex PCR assay. On the authors' methods: Shannon entropy, which takes clonal size distribution into account, was used to quantify repertoire diversity. The Gini-Simpson index (Simpson_1-D) served as the measure of how unequally clonotypes were distributed. Imported from immuneACCESS, the table was reduced by TCRdb to in-frame sequences with V and J called. These copies leave out some clones; in studies compared against another copy, an unresolved V gene accounts for under half, and the cause of the remainder is not known. V and J calls plus clone size are reproduced from that table; the DNA served to infer D and trimming. Present in this sample are roughly 8,500 clones, approximately 90% of which were seen just once. The ten most abundant clones make up around 2.8% of the sample.

The origin of this receptor is a human donor with POMP-related autoinflammation and immune dysregulation (PRAID). This chain is built from TRBV9 and TRBJ2-3, and TRBD1 may be the D gene, going by 5 matching bases. The sample in question was CD8+ T cells from PBMCs, obtained before stem cell transplantation. The bases are TGTGCCAGCAGCGATCCCGCAGGGCCCGGGTCAGATACGCAGTATTTT. It translates to CASSDPAGPGSDTQYF.